This TCR beta chain is drawn from a study of T-cell reconstitution after alpha-beta-depleted transplantation in children. Points from the study as a whole: After transplant, high TCRbeta diversity at day 60 in some patients arose from surviving recipient T cells and thymic progenitors.

Germline V gene data show CDR1 as MDHEN and CDR2 as SYDVKM. Germline trimming cut 4 bases from V and 4 bases from J; bases unmatched to any gene: 5. The CDR3 consists of 15 residues. The sample holds many counts of this clonotype. Its antigen is currently unknown. Construction of the TCRbeta library involved unique molecular identifiers. TCRdb fed the PCR reads into MiXCR, producing one record per CDR3 protein. Among 210,000 or so distinct CDR3 sequences listed, about 11% were seen once. The clonotype was recovered from a child less than two years old with acute myeloid leukemia, due to receive a stem cell transplant. This rearrangement joins TRBV28 to TRBJ2-2, with 8 nucleotides matching TRBD2. The sequences come from PBMCs, collected before TCRalphabeta/CD19-depleted stem cell transplant. The CDR3 region has the DNA TGTGCCAGCAGTTCCGGGGGGGCAATCACCGGGGAGCTGTTTTTT. As protein: CASSSGGAITGELFF. Together with reference TRBV28 and TRBJ2-2, the CDR3 gives the full variable domain: DVKVTQSSRYLVKRTGEKVFLECVQDMDHENMFWYRQDPGLGLRLIYFSYDVKMKEKGDIPEGYSVSREKKERFSLILESASTNQTSMYLCASSSGGAITGELFFGEGSRLTVL.